This T cell receptor beta chain was identified during a study of blood T cell repertoires in COVID-19. Overall study context: Acute-phase and convalescent COVID-19 samples originated in the United States, Italy and Spain.

Source study methods: Amplification with reference gene primers provided the estimates of nucleated cell counts. Method: immunoSEQ multiplex PCR; TCRdb's copy keeps in-frame clones and lacks some. V and J calls and clone size come straight from that table; D and trimming were deduced from the DNA. The sample consists of 70,000 to 90,000 clones, around 81% of them appearing once. V gave up 3 bases and J gave up 8 bases, with 14 bases separating them. CDR3 length: 15 residues. Germline V gene data show CDR1 as ENHRY and CDR2 as SYGVKD. The count of this clone is one. The sequencing sample was made of peripheral blood. This TCR was recovered from a human donor in a cohort sampled during active COVID-19. The chain uses TRBV10-3 and TRBJ1-6; possible D gene TRBD1, 6 bases. The CDR3 coding sequence is TGTGCCATCAGTGAAAGGGGGGGCGATCATTCACCCCTCCACTTT. Translated, it gives CAISERGGDHSPLHF.